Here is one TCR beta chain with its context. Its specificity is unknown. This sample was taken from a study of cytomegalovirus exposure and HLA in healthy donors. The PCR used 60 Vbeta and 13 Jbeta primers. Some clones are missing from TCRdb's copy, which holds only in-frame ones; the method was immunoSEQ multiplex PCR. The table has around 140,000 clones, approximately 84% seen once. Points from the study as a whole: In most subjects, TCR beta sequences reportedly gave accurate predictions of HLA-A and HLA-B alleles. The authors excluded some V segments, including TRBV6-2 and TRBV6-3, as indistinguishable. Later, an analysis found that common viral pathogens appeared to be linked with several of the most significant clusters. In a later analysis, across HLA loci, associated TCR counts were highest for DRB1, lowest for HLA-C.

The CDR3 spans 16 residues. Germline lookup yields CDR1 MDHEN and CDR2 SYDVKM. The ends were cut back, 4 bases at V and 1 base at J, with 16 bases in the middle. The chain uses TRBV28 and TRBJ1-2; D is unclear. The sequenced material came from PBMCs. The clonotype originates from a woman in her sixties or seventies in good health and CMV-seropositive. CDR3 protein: CASSWTWTGNNYGYTF. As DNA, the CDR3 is TGTGCCAGCAGTTGGACCTGGACGGGGAATAACTATGGCTACACCTTC.